This T cell receptor beta chain was retrieved from a study of blood T cell repertoires in COVID-19. Study-level information: T cells, B-cell-depleted T cells, or PBMCs supplied cDNA or gDNA.

On this clone itself: Distinct nucleotide sequences in the sample also encode this CDR3.

This table comes from immunoSEQ multiplex PCR, and its TCRdb copy is limited to in-frame clones, with some not included. This repertoire shows fewer than 200,000 clones, 80% found once; its top ten account for approximately 6.9%. After removal of 4 bases from V and 5 bases from J, the junction contained 4 bases not matched to a gene. The germline V gene encodes CDR1 LGHDT and CDR2 YNNKEL (reference sequence). The CDR3 sequence is 13 residues long. The receptor's source is a man aged 55 to 70 with acute or convalescent COVID-19. The specimen was peripheral blood. This chain joins TRBV3-1 (or the pseudogene TRBV3-2) and TRBJ1-2, with 7 bases fitting TRBD1. CDR3 coding DNA: TGTGCCAGCAGCCCGACAGGGTCGTATGGCTACACCTTC. Translation gives CASSPTGSYGYTF.